The 15 T cell receptor beta chains below were found in one sample sequenced in a study of cytomegalovirus exposure and HLA in healthy donors. Primers: 60 Vbeta forward and 13 Jbeta reverse. Some clones are missing from TCRdb's copy, which holds only in-frame ones; the method was immunoSEQ multiplex PCR. The sample shows around 70,000 clones, approximately 78% of them seen only once. The sample comprised PBMCs. All receptors derive from a human donor in good health.

The chain employs TRBV6-5 and TRBJ1-1; D may be TRBD1 (6 bases). Trimming took off 6 bases at V and 7 bases at J, with 15 bases between the two ends. The germline CDR1 and CDR2 sequences are MNHEY and SVGAGI. The CDR3 covers 13 residues. The CDR3 protein is CASRLGQFSEAFF. CDR3 coding DNA: TGTGCCAGCAGACTTGGACAGTTTAGTGAAGCTTTCTTT.

The rearrangement links TRBV19 to TRBJ2-1, with a tentative D call TRBD1 (7 bases). CDR1 is LNHDA, CDR2 SQIVND, per germline (reference sequence). The CDR3 covers 16 residues. Trimming took 1 base from V and 8 from J, leaving 18 bases between them. Here the CDR3 reads CASSIVGRTGGDEQFF. CDR3 DNA sequence: TGTGCCAGTAGTATAGTGGGGAGGACAGGTGGTGATGAGCAGTTCTTC.

Concerning this clone: An end of the junction does not agree with germline; a read error may underlie this. The chain combines TRBV7-7 with TRBJ2-3, with D perhaps matching TRBD2 (7 bases). This CDR3 contains 16 residues. Germline CDR1 is SSHAT and CDR2 is FNYEAQ (reference sequence). The CDR3 sequence: CASSPRGGPSTDTQYF. CDR3 DNA: TGTGCTAGCAGCCCCCGCGGGGGCCCTAGCACAGATACGCAGTATTTT. Together with reference TRBV7-7 and TRBJ2-3, the CDR3 gives the full variable domain: GAGVSQSPRYKVTKRGQDVTLRCDPISSHATLYWYQQALGQGPEFLTYFNYEAQPDKSGLPSDRFSAERPEGSISTLTIQRTEQRDSAMYRCASSPRGGPSTDTQYFGPGTRLTVL.

The chain has TRBV6-6 and TRBJ1-5; D might be TRBD1 (5 bases). Trimming took off 6 bases at V and 7 bases at J, with 13 bases between the two ends. There are 13 residues in the CDR3. Germline V lookup: CDR1 MNHNY, CDR2 SVGAGI (reference sequence). The CDR3 loop reads CASSRGGGQPQHF. For the CDR3, the DNA is TGTGCCAGCAGCCGTGGGGGGGGACAGCCCCAGCATTTT.

V usage is TRBV29-1 and J usage is TRBJ2-5; 10 nucleotides agree with TRBD1. Trimming cost V 4 bases and J 5 bases; bases outside gene matches: 4. Germline values: CDR1 SQVTM, CDR2 ANQGSEA. This CDR3 is built from 13 residues. The CDR3 DNA sequence: TGCAGCGTTGGGACAGGGGGATTGGAGACCCAGTACTTC. Translating it yields CSVGTGGLETQYF. Complete variable domain (other parts from reference TRBV29-1 and TRBJ2-5): SAVISQKPSRDICQRGTSLTIQCQVDSQVTMMFWYRQQPGQSLTLIATANQGSEATYESGFVIDKFPISRPNLTFSTLTVSNMSPEDSSIYLCSVGTGGLETQYFGPGTRLLVL.

The chain carries TRBV7-3 and TRBJ2-6, with TRBD1 as a possible D gene (6 bases). Germline CDR1 SGHTA, CDR2 FQGTGA. V was shortened by 6 bases and J by 0 bases, with 9 bases between the two germline ends. This CDR3 region has 15 residues. CDR3 in amino acids: CASSLDSSGANVLTF. DNA of the CDR3: TGTGCCAGCAGTTTGGACAGCTCTGGGGCCAACGTCCTGACTTTC.

This chain connects TRBV30 to TRBJ1-2, with a possible D match to TRBD1 (6 bases). The germline gives CDR1 GTSNPN, CDR2 SVGIG (reference sequence). Trimming cost V 1 base and J 9 bases, with 27 bases left between them. CDR3 length: 17 amino acids. The CDR3 nucleotides are TGTGCCTGGAGTGCCGCCCGAGCGGCAGGGGCTTTGGGACGCTACACCTTC. Translation gives CAWSAARAAGALGRYTF.

This sequence joins TRBV7-8 and TRBJ1-5; 9 nucleotides agree with TRBD1. Germline CDR1 and CDR2: SGHVS and FQNEAQ. The V gene end was trimmed by 5 bases and the J gene end by 4 bases; junction bases not matched to a gene: 6. The CDR3 is made up of 15 amino acids. CDR3 region: CASSVTGGLNQPQHF. The CDR3 DNA is TGTGCCAGCAGCGTGACAGGGGGGTTAAATCAGCCCCAGCATTTT.

V gene TRBV4-1 combines with J gene TRBJ2-7; 8 nucleotides agree with TRBD1. Trimming took 1 base from V and 7 from J; bases not matched to a gene: 6. The CDR3 loop spans 14 amino acids. The germline gives CDR1 MGHRA, CDR2 YSYEKL. The CDR3 DNA is TGCGCCAGCAGCCAAGGACAGGGGATCGGTGAGCAGTACTTC. It translates to CASSQGQGIGEQYF.

CDR3 loop: CASTARTGSGTDTQYF. The CDR3 DNA reads TGTGCCAGCACCGCGAGGACAGGGTCAGGGACAGATACGCAGTATTTT. The rearrangement links TRBV27 to TRBJ2-3; 8 bases map to TRBD1. The germline gives CDR1 MNHEY, CDR2 SMNVEV (reference sequence). The V gene end was trimmed by 7 bases and the J gene end by 3 bases; junction bases not matched to a gene: 12. CDR3 length: 16 residues.

This clone was counted only a few times. The rearrangement joins TRBV7-8 to TRBJ2-1; 10 nucleotides line up with TRBD2. The V gene's germline CDR1 is SGHVS and CDR2 FQNEAQ. The CDR3 loop spans 15 amino acids. V trimming: 2 bases; J trimming: 6 bases; junction bases outside the gene matches: 4. CDR3 in amino acids: CASSLWTSGSNEQFF. CDR3 DNA sequence: TGTGCCAGCAGCTTATGGACTAGCGGTAGCAATGAGCAGTTCTTC.

This clone appeared once. The CDR3: CASSGVGGNQPQHF. The CDR3 DNA reads as TGTGCCAGCAGTGGCGTCGGGGGTAATCAGCCCCAGCATTTT. The rearrangement joins TRBV25-1 to TRBJ1-5; perhaps TRBD1 as D (5 bases). Per the germline V gene, CDR1 is MGHDK and CDR2 is SYGVNS. Trimming shortened V by 4 bases and J by 4 bases, and 11 bases separated the two germline ends. The CDR3 loop spans 14 amino acids.

This sequence joins TRBV19 and TRBJ2-7; 8 bases fit TRBD1. CDR3 length: 15 amino acids. The V segment lost 6 bases and the J segment 0 bases; nucleotides outside the gene matches: 7. The germline V gene has CDR1 LNHDA and CDR2 SQIVND (reference sequence). The CDR3 nucleotides are TGTGCCAGTAGATCGGACAGGGAAGGCTCCTACGAGCAGTACTTC. Translated: CASRSDREGSYEQYF.

The chain has TRBV6-5 and TRBJ2-5; 9 positions match TRBD2. J was trimmed by 2 bases and V by 0 bases; bases with no gene match: 4. The CDR3 spans 16 residues. From germline, CDR1 is MNHEY and CDR2 SVGAGI. The CDR3 DNA is TGTGCCAGCAGTTACTCCGCGGGGGGGGATCAAGAGACCCAGTACTTC. Translation gives CASSYSAGGDQETQYF.

The genes are TRBV6-6 and TRBJ1-6; D is unresolved. Germline V gene sequence: CDR1 MNHNY, CDR2 SVGAGI (reference sequence). The CDR3 loop spans 15 amino acids. V was shortened by 4 bases and J by 5 bases, with 12 bases between the two germline ends. CDR3 nucleotides: TGTGCCAGCAGTTTGCTCTCTGCAGATAATTCACCCCTCCACTTT. Its protein product is CASSLLSADNSPLHF.